This is a list of T cell receptor beta chains from one sample in a study of neoadjuvant anti-PD-1 for oral cavity cancer. The assay was immunoSEQ multiplex PCR, and TCRdb's table has in-frame clones only and misses some. The data hold several thousand clones, with 50% to 75% observed a single time. The sequenced sample was tumor tissue, obtained before nivolumab (anti-PD-1) treatment. These receptors all come from a person aged 35-79 years with oral cavity squamous cell carcinoma. CDR3s include the opening cysteine and the closing phenylalanine or tryptophan. D genes are given only for firm matches. Some rows mark clone size as missing; the rest say once, few, many or name a class of expanded clone.

TRBJ2-7 TRBV14 12 . . TGTGCCAGCAGCCAATTATCGCTCGAGCAGTACTTC CASSQLSLEQYF
TRBJ2-1 TRBV5-4 15 TRBD1 . TGTGCCAGCAGCCTGGGACAGGGTCTTAGGGAAGAGCAGTTCTTC CASSLGQGLREEQFF
TRBJ2-7 TRBV21-1 15 . . TGTGCCAGCAGCAAAGCATACGACAGGGGGTACGAGCAGTACTTC CASSKAYDRGYEQYF
TRBJ2-5 TRBV19 12 . . TGTGCCAGTAGTATAGAGCGGGAGACCCAGTACTTC CASSIERETQYF
TRBJ1-5 TRBV19 16 TRBD1 . TGTGCCAGTAGTGGATGGGACAGGGGAATCAATCAGCCCCAGCATTTT CASSGWDRGINQPQHF
TRBJ1-1 TRBV6-5 16 . few TGTGCCAGCAGTTACCGACCCACAGGGTTTGGGATGGAAGCTTTCTTT CASSYRPTGFGMEAFF
TRBJ1-1 TRBV14 14 . . TGTGCCAGCAGCCAAGGTTTAACCTACACTGAAGCTTTCTTT CASSQGLTYTEAFF
TRBJ1-6 TRBV5-4 14 . . TGTGCCAGCAGCTTGTATGAGGGAAATTCACCCCTCCACTTT CASSLYEGNSPLHF
TRBJ2-1 TRBV6-6 15 . . TGTGCCAGCAGTTACCCCGGGGGCAAAGGTGATGAGCAGTTCTTC CASSYPGGKGDEQFF
TRBJ1-1 TRBV19 13 . . TGTGCCAGTAGTATCGACCCGACCACTGAAGCTTTCTTT CASSIDPTTEAFF
TRBJ2-1 TRBV5-4 15 TRBD1 few TGTGCCAGCAGCGTCCGACAGGGGGGCAACAATGAGCAGTTCTTC CASSVRQGGNNEQFF
TRBJ2-2 TRBV2 14 . once TGTGCCAGCAGAGTCACAGCCAACACCGGGGAGCTGTTTTTT CASRVTANTGELFF
TRBJ1-6 TRBV5-4 14 . . TGTGCCAGCAGCCCCTGGTCCTATAATTCACCCCTCCACTTT CASSPWSYNSPLHF
TRBJ1-1 TRBV18 13 . . TGTGCCAGCTCACCGTTATCGAACACTGAAGCTTTCTTT CASSPLSNTEAFF
TRBJ2-5 TRBV6-6 15 . . TGTGCCAGCAGCTCCCCACTAGTCCTCCAAGAGACCCAGTACTTC CASSSPLVLQETQYF
TRBJ2-1 TRBV5-1 15 . . TGCGCCAGCAGCTTGAGACTCAACGAGCGAGATGAGCAGTTCTTC CASSLRLNERDEQFF
TRBJ2-1 TRBV19 16 . . TGTGCCAGTAGCTTCTCAGGGGCTGGGTTTAGGAATGAGCAGTTCTTC CASSFSGAGFRNEQFF
TRBJ2-7 TRBV6-5 13 TRBD1 . TGTGCCAGTCTACGGGGACAGGGTACCGAGCAGTACTTC CASLRGQGTEQYF
TRBJ2-1 TRBV19 13 . . TGTGCCAGTAGTATTTCCGCAATAAATGAGCAGTTCTTC CASSISAINEQFF
TRBJ2-2 TRBV5-5 16 TRBD1 . TGTGCCAGCAGTTCTACTGGACAGGTGAACACCGGGGAGCTGTTTTTT CASSSTGQVNTGELFF
TRBJ2-2 TRBV18 15 . . TGTGCCAGCTCCCCCGGGGCCCAGAACACCGGGGAGCTGTTTTTT CASSPGAQNTGELFF
TRBJ1-6 TRBV14 13 . . TGTGCCAGCAGCCAAGACCTTCCCTCACCCCTCCACTTT CASSQDLPSPLHF
TRBJ2-5 TRBV28 16 . . TGTGCCAGCAGTTTTACGGGACATCCAAGCCAAGAGACCCAGTACTTC CASSFTGHPSQETQYF
TRBJ2-1 TRBV4-1 15 TRBD2 . TGCGCCAGCAGCCTCGGGACTAGCGGGATCAATGAGCAGTTCTTC CASSLGTSGINEQFF
TRBJ2-3 TRBV28 16 . medium-sized TGTGCCAGCAGTTTAATCCTAGTTGGCTTCACAGATACGCAGTATTTT CASSLILVGFTDTQYF
TRBJ2-3 TRBV9 14 . . TGTGCCAGCAGCCCCGGGCGGGGCACAGATACGCAGTATTTT CASSPGRGTDTQYF